The 28 T cell receptor beta chains given below trace back to one sample, sequenced in a study of early T cells in non-severe SARS-CoV-2 infection. TCRdb recomputed calls from the 5' RACE reads with MiXCR, one row per CDR3 protein. The sample records about 110,000 distinct CDR3 sequences, over 8.5% being singletons. Material: whole blood. Receptor source: an adult who was a healthcare worker with PCR-confirmed SARS-CoV-2 infection or an uninfected control (not recorded which).

This chain's CDR3 is CASSRQGRLHEQFF. The CDR3 nucleotides are TGTGCCAGCAGCCGACAGGGGAGACTTCATGAGCAGTTCTTC. The V call is TRBV28, the J call TRBJ2-1; TRBD1 aligns across 8 bases. CDR1 is MDHEN and CDR2 is SYDVKM in the germline V gene. Unmatched junction bases numbered 9, after V lost 6 bases and J lost 8 bases. This CDR3 contains 14 residues.

This clonotype turned up a few times. The rearrangement uses TRBV27 and TRBJ2-4, with D hard to call. V was trimmed by 6 bases and J by 0 bases, leaving 6 bases between them. CDR3 length: 13 amino acids. The germline CDR1 and CDR2 sequences are MNHEY and SMNVEV (reference sequence). CDR3 protein: CASRALAKNIQYF. CDR3 DNA: TGTGCCAGCAGAGCCCTAGCCAAAAACATTCAGTACTTC.

This clonotype has at least ten counts. The chain has TRBV5-1 and TRBJ2-1; TRBD2 aligns across 13 bases. J lost 9 bases, V lost 4 bases, and 7 bases had no gene match. Germline V gives CDR1 SGHRS, CDR2 YFSETQ. The CDR3 runs to 15 residues. The CDR3 reads CASSTGLAGPGEQFF. The CDR3 nucleotides read TGCGCCAGCAGCACGGGACTAGCGGGACCCGGTGAGCAGTTCTTC.

The V and J genes are TRBV27 and TRBJ2-4; D is uncertain. The CDR3 is made up of 14 amino acids. V lost 6 bases, J lost 1 base, and 10 bases lay in between. Germline CDR1 and CDR2: MNHEY and SMNVEV (reference sequence). The CDR3 DNA reads TGTGCCAGCAGGACGGCATGGGCCAAAAACATTCAGTACTTC. Its translation: CASRTAWAKNIQYF.

This clonotype was seen at least ten times. This sequence joins TRBV6-5 and TRBJ2-3, with D perhaps matching TRBD2 (5 bases). V dropped 5 bases and J dropped 0 bases, with 12 bases sitting between them. The CDR3 totals 15 residues. Germline V gene data show CDR1 as MNHEY and CDR2 as SVGAGI. CDR3 protein: CASSRLAVSTDTQYF. CDR3 in DNA: TGTGCCAGCAGTCGGCTAGCAGTTAGCACAGATACGCAGTATTTT.

This clonotype was recorded at least ten times. This chain connects TRBV29-1 to TRBJ2-2; no clear D gene. The germline V gene encodes CDR1 SQVTM and CDR2 ANQGSEA. Trimming cost V 6 bases and J 7 bases, with 6 bases left between them. The CDR3 is made up of 10 amino acids. CDR3 sequence (DNA): TGCAGCGTCCGCAACGGGGAGCTGTTTTTT. This gives the protein CSVRNGELFF.

This clonotype was seen ten or more times. This chain joins TRBV7-8 and TRBJ1-1; D is possibly TRBD1 (6 bases). Germline V gene data show CDR1 as SGHVS and CDR2 as FQNEAQ. The germline V and J ends were trimmed by 1 base and 5 bases, with 14 bases remaining between them. The CDR3 loop spans 15 amino acids. In nucleotides, the CDR3 is TGTGCCAGCAGCTTAGACTTGAGGGGGGGGACTGAAGCTTTCTTT. It encodes CASSLDLRGGTEAFF.

This clonotype was counted at least ten times. The rearrangement links TRBV6-6 to TRBJ2-3, with TRBD2 identical over 7 bases. The V and J ends lost 8 bases and 8 bases, in that order; junction bases with no gene match: 4. The CDR3 runs to 11 residues. Germline CDR1 is MNHNY and CDR2 is SVGAGI (reference sequence). Here the CDR3 DNA reads TGTGCCAGCGGAGGCGGGGGTACGCAGTATTTT. Its translation: CASGGGGTQYF.

The table lists this clonotype with many counts. This sequence joins TRBV7-2 and TRBJ1-2; D remains unclear. Germline CDR1 and CDR2: SGHTA and FQGNSA. The CDR3 is 15 amino acids. V dropped 1 base and J dropped 2 bases, with 11 bases sitting between them. In DNA form, the CDR3 reads TGTGCCAGCAGCTTAGATAGGGCAGTGAACTATGGCTACACCTTC. Translating it yields CASSLDRAVNYGYTF.

This clonotype has a handful of counts. This CDR3 reads CASSRDQDPNSNQPQHF. The DNA of the CDR3 is TGTGCCAGCAGCAGAGACCAAGACCCTAATAGCAATCAGCCCCAGCATTTT. The chain carries TRBV27 and TRBJ1-5, with D unresolved. This CDR3 contains 17 residues. Trimming took 6 bases from V and 0 from J, leaving 18 bases between them. Germline V gene sequence: CDR1 MNHEY, CDR2 SMNVEV (reference sequence).

Ten or more counts support this clonotype. The chain joins TRBV23-1 to TRBJ2-7, with 11 bases identical to TRBD2. TRBV23-1 is designated an ORF whose function remains uncertain. The trim removed 6 bases at V and 2 bases at J, leaving 6 bases unmatched. The CDR3 contains 15 residues. CDR3 sequence (DNA): TGCGCCAGCAGGCTTGGGACTAGCGGAACCTACGAGCAGTACTTC. This codes for CASRLGTSGTYEQYF.

This clonotype was seen repeatedly, ten times or more. The chain combines TRBV28 with TRBJ2-2; D tentatively reads TRBD1 or TRBD2 (6 bases each). Germline V gives CDR1 MDHEN, CDR2 SYDVKM. Deletions cut 5 bases from V and 6 bases from J, with 13 bases between. This CDR3 is built from 14 residues. The CDR3 region has the DNA TGTGCCAGCAGTATTACAGGGACTGCCGGGGAGCTGTTTTTT. Its protein product is CASSITGTAGELFF.

This clonotype was seen many times. This rearrangement joins TRBV12-3 or TRBV12-4 to TRBJ2-2; TRBD2 aligns across 9 bases. Trimming at V came to 3 bases and at J to 2 bases, leaving 4 bases not matched to a gene. CDR3 length: 16 amino acids. For the CDR3, the DNA is TGTGCCAGCAGTTTCGGAGCGGGAGGAAACACCGGGGAGCTGTTTTTT. It specifies CASSFGAGGNTGELFF.

This clonotype was recorded many times. The chain has TRBV18 and TRBJ2-6, with unresolved D. The CDR3 extends over 17 amino acids. V dropped 3 bases and J dropped 4 bases, with 16 bases sitting between them. The germline gives CDR1 KGHSH, CDR2 LQKENI. CDR3 sequence reads: CASSPGFGGSGANVLTF. CDR3 nucleotide sequence: TGTGCCAGCTCACCCGGGTTTGGTGGATCCGGGGCCAACGTCCTGACTTTC.

This clonotype was counted at least ten times. The genes are TRBV4-1 and TRBJ2-3; 8 bases are shared with TRBD1. The CDR3 extends over 17 amino acids. Germline V gene data show CDR1 as MGHRA and CDR2 as YSYEKL. J lost 0 bases, V lost 0 bases, and 5 bases had no gene match. The CDR3 DNA sequence: TGCGCCAGCAGCCAAGAAGGACAGGGTTCTAGCACAGATACGCAGTATTTT. Protein: CASSQEGQGSSTDTQYF.

This clonotype was detected ten times or more. This chain uses TRBV11-2 with TRBJ2-2; D is unresolved. The CDR3 is 14 residues long. CDR1 SGHAT and CDR2 FQNNGV come from the germline V gene. V lost 2 bases and J 1 base, leaving 5 bases between the germline ends. CDR3 loop: CASSLRGNTGELFF. Written as DNA, the CDR3 is TGTGCCAGCAGCTTACGAGGGAACACCGGGGAGCTGTTTTTT. Complete variable domain (other parts from reference TRBV11-2 and TRBJ2-2): EAGVAQSPRYKIIEKRQSVAFWCNPISGHATLYWYQQILGQGPKLLIQFQNNGVVDDSQLPKDRFSAERLKGVDSTLKIQPAKLEDSAVYLCASSLRGNTGELFFGEGSRLTVL.

A few counts support this clonotype. This chain uses TRBV2 with TRBJ2-7; 8 positions agree with TRBD2. Germline V CDR1 and CDR2: SNHLY, FYNNEI. This CDR3 spans 13 amino acids. J was trimmed by 2 bases and V by 3 bases; bases with no gene match: 0. The CDR3 loop is CASSEGLAYEQYF. CDR3 bases: TGTGCCAGCAGTGAGGGACTAGCCTACGAGCAGTACTTC. Using reference TRBV2 and TRBJ2-7 for the parts outside the CDR3, the full variable domain is EPEVTQTPSHQVTQMGQEVILRCVPISNHLYFYWYRQILGQKVEFLVSFYNNEISEKSEIFDDQFSVERPDGSNFTLKIRSTKLEDSAMYFCASSEGLAYEQYFGPGTRLTVT.

This clonotype was seen many times. V usage is TRBV2 and J usage is TRBJ2-3; TRBD2 aligns across 7 bases. Trimming at V came to 6 bases and at J to 6 bases, leaving 12 bases not matched to a gene. CDR3 length equals 15 residues. The germline CDR1 and CDR2 sequences are SNHLY and FYNNEI. The CDR3 DNA reads TGTGCCAGCAGGTCCCAGGGCGGGAGCGGCGATACGCAGTATTTT. This encodes CASRSQGGSGDTQYF. The variable domain in full, completed from reference TRBV2 and TRBJ2-3, reads EPEVTQTPSHQVTQMGQEVILRCVPISNHLYFYWYRQILGQKVEFLVSFYNNEISEKSEIFDDQFSVERPDGSNFTLKIRSTKLEDSAMYFCASRSQGGSGDTQYFGPGTRLTVL.

The gene calls are TRBV28 and TRBJ1-5, with D unclear. CDR1 and CDR2 (germline): MDHEN, SYDVKM. This CDR3 has 12 amino acids. The V end was cut by 6 bases, the J end by 5 bases, with 8 bases between. CDR3 region: CASRYGDQPQHF. The CDR3 DNA sequence: TGTGCCAGCAGGTACGGAGATCAGCCCCAGCATTTT.

The chain couples TRBV20-1 to TRBJ2-7; 10 bases are a match to TRBD2. The V and J ends lost 5 bases and 1 base, in that order; junction bases with no gene match: 8. The V gene's germline CDR1 is DFQATT and CDR2 SNEGSKA (reference sequence). The CDR3 sequence is 15 residues long. The DNA of the CDR3 is TGCAGTGCTGGACTAGCGGCCCGAAGGTCCTACGAGCAGTACTTC. Translated: CSAGLAARRSYEQYF.

This clonotype was observed a few times. The J gene is TRBJ2-3, the V gene TRBV27; 12 bases are shared with TRBD2. Trimming at V came to 10 bases and at J to 4 bases, leaving 9 bases not matched to a gene. Germline values: CDR1 MNHEY, CDR2 SMNVEV (reference sequence). The length of the CDR3 is 15 residues. The CDR3 loop is CATDPSGRGSDTQYF. DNA for the CDR3: TGTGCCACCGACCCTAGCGGGAGGGGGTCAGATACGCAGTATTTT.

There are many counts of this clonotype. The chain employs TRBV2 and TRBJ1-1, with a tentative D call TRBD1 (5 bases). V lost 8 bases and J lost 11, with 12 bases in between. Germline V gives CDR1 SNHLY, CDR2 FYNNEI. The CDR3 is 10 amino acids. CDR3 DNA: TGTGCCAGCGATCCAGGGCAGGCTTTCTTT. The encoded protein is CASDPGQAFF.

This clonotype has just a few counts. The V call is TRBV7-2, the J call TRBJ2-7; 13 bases align to TRBD2. V shed 5 bases and J 4 bases; nucleotides not matched to a gene: 8. CDR1 is SGHTA, CDR2 FQGNSA, per germline. This CDR3 contains 16 residues. DNA for the CDR3: TGTGCCAGCAGCATCCAAGCGACTAGCGGGAGGTACGAGCAGTACTTC. This gives the protein CASSIQATSGRYEQYF.

The sample holds a few counts of this clonotype. The gene calls are TRBV6-2 or TRBV6-3 and TRBJ2-1, with 8 bases matching TRBD2. This CDR3 has 12 residues. The germline CDR1 and CDR2 sequences are MNHEY and SVGEGT. With 6 bases clipped from V and 8 bases from J, the junction kept 3 bases outside the gene matches. CDR3 sequence: CASRSGRHEQFF. CDR3 DNA sequence: TGTGCCAGCAGAAGCGGGAGACATGAGCAGTTCTTC.

The chain joins TRBV28 to TRBJ2-7; D is ambiguous. CDR1 MDHEN and CDR2 SYDVKM come from the germline V gene. V was shortened by 3 bases and J by 3 bases, with 9 bases between the two germline ends. The CDR3 runs 13 residues. CDR3 amino acids: CASSFQLNYEQYF. CDR3 DNA: TGTGCCAGCAGTTTCCAATTAAACTACGAGCAGTACTTC.

As concerns this clonotype: This may stem from a read error, because a much larger clone lies one nucleotide away. This chain uses TRBV6-5 with TRBJ1-3; D perhaps matches TRBD1 (6 bases). The CDR3 consists of 15 residues. V was pared by 7 bases and J by 4 bases, with 17 bases between. Germline V lookup: CDR1 MNHEY, CDR2 SVGAGI. CDR3 sequence reads: CASTPSDRTGNTIYF. CDR3 DNA: TGTGCCAGCACCCCCTCCGACAGGACGGGAAACACCATATATTTT.

The sample holds a few counts of this clonotype. The chain couples TRBV7-2 to TRBJ2-3; 7 positions agree with TRBD1. CDR1 SGHTA and CDR2 FQGNSA come from the germline V gene. V was clipped by 5 bases and J by 4 bases; unmatched bases: 6. The CDR3 is 14 residues long. This CDR3 is CASSVDRAADTQYF. The DNA for the CDR3 is TGTGCCAGCAGCGTTGACAGGGCCGCAGATACGCAGTATTTT.

In its sample, this clonotype was seen many times. The chain has TRBV28 and TRBJ2-1; D unresolved. V lost 2 bases and J 6 bases, leaving 2 bases between the germline ends. In germline, CDR1 is MDHEN, CDR2 SYDVKM. The CDR3 consists of 11 residues. The CDR3 region has the DNA TGTGCCAGCAGTTTAGCCAATGAGCAGTTCTTC. Translated: CASSLANEQFF.